This T cell receptor (beta chain) emerged from a study of identical twins. TCRdb redid the calling of the 5' RACE reads with MiXCR, one entry per CDR3 protein. The sample consists of more than 1.5 million distinct CDR3 sequences, 25% to 35% of them appearing once. The CDR3 spans 14 residues. The junction had 10 bases not matched to a gene; V was cut back by 4 bases and J by 6 bases. Germline V gene sequence: CDR1 DFQATT, CDR2 SNEGSKA (reference sequence). The table lists this clonotype with a count of one. The chain couples TRBV20-1 to TRBJ2-3; 7 positions agree with TRBD1. This TCR was sampled from a newborn girl in good health. The source material was cord blood. The DNA of the CDR3 is TGCAGTGCTAAAAGACAGGGCATGTCCGATACGCAGTATTTT. Translation: CSAKRQGMSDTQYF.